Listed here are 14 T cell receptor beta chains from one sample, sequenced in a study of cytomegalovirus exposure and HLA in healthy donors. PCR amplification relied on 60 Vbeta primers (plus 13 Jbeta primers). Libraries were prepared by immunoSEQ multiplex PCR; TCRdb keeps only in-frame clonotypes and omits some of them. The sample carries 150,000 to 200,000 clones, about 85% recorded once. The sequenced sample was PBMCs. These receptors all come from a man between 18 and 35 years old in good health and CMV-seropositive.

The genes are TRBV5-1 and TRBJ2-7, with 11 bases aligning to TRBD2. The CDR3 runs to 16 residues. The V gene end was trimmed by 4 bases and the J gene end by 2 bases; junction bases not matched to a gene: 8. Germline V gene data show CDR1 as SGHRS and CDR2 as YFSETQ. The CDR3 reads CASSRQTSGVPYEQYF. As DNA, the CDR3 is TGCGCCAGCAGCAGGCAGACTAGCGGGGTACCCTACGAGCAGTACTTC.

The J gene is TRBJ2-7, the V gene TRBV7-2; unclear D gene. Germline-derived CDR1 and CDR2 are SGHTA and FQGNSA. V dropped 0 bases and J dropped 0 bases, with 3 bases sitting between them. The CDR3 extends over 13 amino acids. The CDR3 here is CASSLASSYEQYF. For the CDR3, the DNA is TGTGCCAGCAGCTTAGCTAGCTCCTACGAGCAGTACTTC.

The gene calls are TRBV7-2 and TRBJ2-2; no clear D. In germline, CDR1 is SGHTA, CDR2 FQGNSA. V lost 8 bases and J lost 8, with 15 bases in between. The CDR3 spans 13 residues. The chain's CDR3 is CASVKRVTGELFF. The CDR3 DNA reads as TGTGCCAGCGTCAAACGGGTTACTGGGGAGCTGTTTTTT.

The chain has TRBV19 and TRBJ2-5; the match to TRBD1 covers 7 bases. Germline CDR1 LNHDA, CDR2 SQIVND (reference sequence). With 3 bases clipped from V and 5 bases from J, the junction kept 6 bases outside the gene matches. This CDR3 is 14 amino acids long. DNA for the CDR3: TGTGCCAGTAGTATCGCAGGGGGTATCGAGACCCAGTACTTC. It translates to CASSIAGGIETQYF.

This clone was observed a handful of times. The chain links TRBV7-9 to TRBJ2-3; possibly TRBD1 for D (6 bases). CDR1 is SEHNR and CDR2 is FQNEAQ in the germline V gene (reference sequence). The CDR3 runs to 17 residues. With 6 bases removed from V and 0 bases from J, the gap between germline ends came to 19 bases. DNA for the CDR3: TGTGCCAGCAGACTAGGCCCCACAGGGCCGAGCACAGATACGCAGTATTTT. Its protein product is CASRLGPTGPSTDTQYF.

J is TRBJ1-6 and V is TRBV9, with 8 bases fitting TRBD1. The germline V gene encodes CDR1 SGDLS and CDR2 YYNGEE. This CDR3 contains 16 residues. The V and J ends lost 4 bases and 6 bases, in that order; junction bases with no gene match: 9. CDR3 loop: CASSPTGATFNSPLHF. In nucleotides, the CDR3 is TGTGCCAGCAGCCCGACAGGGGCTACCTTTAATTCACCCCTCCACTTT.

CDR3 protein: CAITGTSVDTQYF. The DNA of the CDR3 is TGTGCCATCACCGGGACTAGTGTGGATACGCAGTATTTT. This chain uses TRBV10-3 with TRBJ2-3; the match to TRBD2 covers 8 bases. V gave up 7 bases and J gave up 6 bases; unmatched junction bases: 6. The germline gives CDR1 ENHRY, CDR2 SYGVKD. This CDR3 has 13 residues.

The chain uses TRBV4-3 and TRBJ1-2; 9 nucleotides match TRBD1. The V and J ends lost 4 bases and 0 bases, in that order; junction bases with no gene match: 6. Germline V gene data show CDR1 as LGHNA and CDR2 as YSLEER. This CDR3 contains 16 residues. CDR3 in DNA: TGCGCCAGCAGCCCTGGGGACAGGGTGACTAACTATGGCTACACCTTC. Protein: CASSPGDRVTNYGYTF.

The chain recombines TRBV9 with TRBJ2-7; possible D gene TRBD2, 5 bases. V lost 4 bases and J lost 7, with 18 bases in between. CDR1 and CDR2 from the germline V gene are SGDLS and YYNGEE. This CDR3 spans 14 amino acids. CDR3 amino acids: CASSPSFKSGEQYF. CDR3 DNA: TGTGCCAGCAGCCCGAGCTTTAAGTCGGGGGAGCAGTACTTC.

This clone has more than one count but fewer than ten. The genes are TRBV9 and TRBJ2-1, with 12 bases matching TRBD2. The J segment lost 2 bases and the V segment lost 0 bases, leaving 3 bases of the junction unmatched. Germline CDR1 is SGDLS and CDR2 is YYNGEE. The CDR3 loop spans 17 amino acids. In nucleotides, the CDR3 is TGTGCCAGCAGCGTAGGGGCTAGCGGGGGGGCCTACAATGAGCAGTTCTTC. This encodes CASSVGASGGAYNEQFF.

This clone occurred a few times. The chain recombines TRBV30 with TRBJ1-1; D perhaps matches TRBD1 (5 bases). Per the germline V gene, CDR1 is GTSNPN and CDR2 is SVGIG (reference sequence). Deletions cut 3 bases from V and 1 base from J, with 9 bases between. The CDR3 is made up of 13 amino acids. The CDR3 here is CAWRQGWNTEAFF. The CDR3 region has the DNA TGTGCCTGGAGGCAGGGCTGGAACACTGAAGCTTTCTTT.

V gene TRBV27 combines with J gene TRBJ2-7; 9 bases align to TRBD2. The CDR3 loop spans 15 amino acids. V was pared by 5 bases and J by 0 bases, with 5 bases of the junction left unmatched. Per the germline V gene, CDR1 is MNHEY and CDR2 is SMNVEV (reference sequence). In nucleotides, the CDR3 is TGTGCCAGCAGTGAGCGGGGGGCGAGCTCCTACGAGCAGTACTTC. It specifies CASSERGASSYEQYF.

Comments on this clone: At one end, the junction sequence differs from germline, possibly due to a read error. The gene calls are TRBV4-2 and TRBJ2-6; 9 nucleotides align to TRBD1. Germline lookup yields CDR1 LGHNA and CDR2 YNFKEQ. The CDR3 length is 18 residues. The CDR3, as DNA: TGTGCCAGCAGCCACGTCGGGACAGGGACGTCTGGGGCCAACGGCCTGACTTTC. Residues: CASSHVGTGTSGANGLTF.

The genes are TRBV28 and TRBJ2-2; TRBD2 might be the D (5 bases). CDR1 is MDHEN and CDR2 is SYDVKM in the germline V gene. This CDR3 spans 13 amino acids. Trimming cost V 4 bases and J 7 bases, with 10 bases left between them. CDR3 coding DNA: TGTGCCAGCAGTTCGGGATCCTACGGGGAGCTGTTTTTT. Translating gives CASSSGSYGELFF.